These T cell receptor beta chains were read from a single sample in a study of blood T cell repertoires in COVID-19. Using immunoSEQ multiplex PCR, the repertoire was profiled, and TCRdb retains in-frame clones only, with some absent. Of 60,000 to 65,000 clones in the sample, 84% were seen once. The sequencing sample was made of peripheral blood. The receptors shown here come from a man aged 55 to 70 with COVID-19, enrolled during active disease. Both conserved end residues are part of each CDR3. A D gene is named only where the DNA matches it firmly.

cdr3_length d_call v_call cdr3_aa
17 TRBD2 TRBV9 CASSVGLAGGSQETQYF
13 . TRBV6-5 CATYDSGGNEQFF
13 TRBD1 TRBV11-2 CASSRQGAGGYTF
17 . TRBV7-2 CASSLVGGGGMNTEAFF
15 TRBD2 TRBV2 CASSLGLAPNNEQFF
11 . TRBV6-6 CASSGRGGYTF
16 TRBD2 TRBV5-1 CASKAGLAGDTDTQYF
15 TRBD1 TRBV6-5 CASSPGQPAISPQHF
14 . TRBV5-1 CASSQTPGDQPQHF
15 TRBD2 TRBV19 CASSKPAGGPDTQYF
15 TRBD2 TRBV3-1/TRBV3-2 CASSQGTSGSGELFF
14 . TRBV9 CASNAGGNDQPQHF
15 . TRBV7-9 CASSPDRLLSSPLHF
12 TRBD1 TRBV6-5 CASRQGGEVAFF
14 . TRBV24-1 CATSDFDRTIGYTF
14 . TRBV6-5 CASSYSTSSYPIYF
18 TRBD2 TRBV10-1 CASSEEGLAGGPVETQYF
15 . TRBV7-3 CASSRSSLNTGELFF
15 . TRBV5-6 CASSRGEVWDYGYTF
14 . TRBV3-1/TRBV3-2 CASSQGNSNYGYTF
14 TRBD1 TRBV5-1 CASSPGGGDEKLFF
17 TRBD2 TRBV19 CASSTAPGGADTGELFF
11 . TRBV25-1 CASSASFGYTF
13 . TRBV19 CASSTGSGNTIYF